This T cell receptor (beta chain) was retrieved from a study of T cells in localized non-small cell lung cancer. Overall study findings and caveats: There were a median roughly 61 of the top 100 tumor clones appearing in adjacent lung. Longer overall survival was seen with higher T cell density measured in blood.

The CDR3 is 14 amino acids. In germline, CDR1 is SGHDN, CDR2 FVKESK. V lost 0 bases, J lost 5 bases, and 8 bases lay in between. The data were produced by immunoSEQ multiplex PCR, yet TCRdb's version contains in-frame clones alone and is incomplete. The data contain 28,000 or so clones, 81% of them singletons. With respect to this clone: Its matching antigen is unknown.

Sequencing used peripheral blood, obtained before any cancer treatment. The J gene is TRBJ1-3, the V gene TRBV14; a weak D match, TRBD1 (6 bases). The TCR comes from a man aged 35-75 years with stage III squamous cell lung carcinoma. The chain's CDR3 is CASSQEQGRNTIYF. DNA of the CDR3: TGTGCCAGCAGCCAAGAACAGGGTCGAAACACCATATATTTT.